Listed below are T cell receptor beta chains from one sample, sequenced in a study of blood T cell repertoires in COVID-19. TCRdb keeps only in-frame clones here, not all; method: immunoSEQ multiplex PCR. Of about 130,000 clones in the sample, about four fifths were seen once. The sequenced material came from PBMCs or T cells enriched from blood (not recorded which). The receptors derive from a man aged 45-60 years who had recovered from COVID-19. Both conserved end residues are part of each CDR3. Each record gives: clone size, V gene, D gene, J gene, CDR3 DNA, CDR3 protein. A D gene is named only where the DNA matches it firmly. Size is stated for part of the rows, as once, few or many counts, or as a class when the clone is expanded.

size: -; V: TRBV14; D: TRBD2; J: TRBJ2-5; DNA: TGTGCCAGCAGCCAGACCCTCGGACTAGCGGGGGGACTGATGAAAGAGACCCAGTACTTC; CDR3: CASSQTLGLAGGLMKETQYF
size: -; V: TRBV7-9; D: TRBD1; J: TRBJ1-1; DNA: TGTGCCAGCAGCTTAGGGCAGGGGGGCTTGAACACTGAAGCTTTCTTT; CDR3: CASSLGQGGLNTEAFF
size: once; V: TRBV6-5; D: TRBD1; J: TRBJ1-5; DNA: TGTGCCAGCAGTCCCAACAAAGGGGGCAGACAGCCCCAGCATTTT; CDR3: CASSPNKGGRQPQHF
size: -; V: TRBV5-1; D: TRBD1; J: TRBJ1-4; DNA: TGCGCCAGCAGCTTGGAAGGGGGCCCCGCAACTAATGAAAAACTGTTTTTT; CDR3: CASSLEGGPATNEKLFF
size: -; V: TRBV28; D: -; J: TRBJ1-1; DNA: TGTGCCAGCAGTTTATTGGAGATCCGAGCTGAAGCTTTCTTT; CDR3: CASSLLEIRAEAFF
size: -; V: TRBV7-2; D: -; J: TRBJ2-2; DNA: TGTGCCAGCAGCTTAGGACAGACAGCCGGGGAGCTGTTTTTT; CDR3: CASSLGQTAGELFF
size: -; V: TRBV5-1; D: TRBD1; J: TRBJ1-2; DNA: TGCGCCAGCAGCAACGCGGACAGGGGAGGAGGCTACACCTTC; CDR3: CASSNADRGGGYTF
size: -; V: TRBV4-3; D: -; J: TRBJ1-2; DNA: TGCGCCAGCAGCCAAGAGGCTCGGGGGGCGGACTATGGCTACACCTTC; CDR3: CASSQEARGADYGYTF
size: once; V: TRBV11-2; D: -; J: TRBJ2-2; DNA: TGTGCCAGCAGCTCAGGGATGACCGGGGAGCTGTTTTTT; CDR3: CASSSGMTGELFF
size: -; V: TRBV7-2; D: TRBD1; J: TRBJ2-5; DNA: TGTGCCAGCAGCTCGGGACAGGGAGGAGGGCAAGAGACCCAGTACTTC; CDR3: CASSSGQGGGQETQYF
size: -; V: TRBV5-4; D: -; J: TRBJ2-7; DNA: TGTGCCAGCAGCCCAACCCCTAGAGTCTACGAGCAGTACTTC; CDR3: CASSPTPRVYEQYF
size: -; V: TRBV27; D: -; J: TRBJ1-1; DNA: TGTGCCAGCAGTTTATCGAGGGTTCGTGAAGCTTTCTTT; CDR3: CASSLSRVREAFF
size: -; V: TRBV4-3; D: TRBD1; J: TRBJ1-3; DNA: TGCGCCAGCAGCCAGGGACAGGGCGCGGGAGGAAACACCATATATTTT; CDR3: CASSQGQGAGGNTIYF
size: -; V: TRBV3-1/TRBV3-2; D: TRBD2; J: TRBJ2-3; DNA: TGTGCCAGCAGCCAAGATCGGTGCGGGGGGGCCGGGAGTCCAGATACGCAGTATTTT; CDR3: CASSQDRCGGAGSPDTQYF
size: -; V: TRBV27; D: -; J: TRBJ1-6; DNA: TGTGCCAGCAGTTTAAGGGGCAGGGCTAATTCACCCCTCCACTTT; CDR3: CASSLRGRANSPLHF
size: -; V: TRBV28; D: -; J: TRBJ2-3; DNA: TGTGCCAGCAGTTTGGTGGTTACTACAGATACGCAGTATTTT; CDR3: CASSLVVTTDTQYF
size: -; V: TRBV5-4; D: TRBD1; J: TRBJ1-4; DNA: TGTGCCAGCAGCCCCGGACAGGGCCGTGAAAAACTGTTTTTT; CDR3: CASSPGQGREKLFF
size: -; V: TRBV6-2/TRBV6-3; D: TRBD1; J: TRBJ1-5; DNA: TGTGCCAGCAGCTCCGGACAGGTGGCTCAGCCCCAGCATTTT; CDR3: CASSSGQVAQPQHF
size: -; V: TRBV28; D: TRBD1; J: TRBJ2-7; DNA: TGTGCCAGCAGTAACCCGACAGGGATGAACGAGCAGTACTTC; CDR3: CASSNPTGMNEQYF
size: -; V: TRBV6-5; D: TRBD2; J: TRBJ2-1; DNA: TGTGCCAGCACCTTAGCGGGGGGGCAGGATGAGCAGTTCTTC; CDR3: CASTLAGGQDEQFF
size: -; V: TRBV21-1; D: -; J: TRBJ1-6; DNA: TGTGCCAGCAGCAAAGTGGCAAGAAGAAGTTCACCCCTCCACTTT; CDR3: CASSKVARRSSPLHF
size: -; V: TRBV19; D: -; J: TRBJ1-1; DNA: TGTGCCAGTAGTGGGGAGCTAATGAACACTGAAGCTTTCTTT; CDR3: CASSGELMNTEAFF
size: -; V: TRBV28; D: -; J: TRBJ1-1; DNA: TGTGCCAGCATTCCATCGAGTCGAGGGAACACTGAAGCTTTCTTT; CDR3: CASIPSSRGNTEAFF
size: -; V: TRBV5-1; D: TRBD1; J: TRBJ1-2; DNA: TGCGCCAGCAGCACGGGACAGGGGGCCTATGGCTACACCTTC; CDR3: CASSTGQGAYGYTF
size: -; V: TRBV18; D: TRBD1; J: TRBJ1-1; DNA: TGTGCCAGCTCACCATTGACAGGGACGACTGAAGCTTTCTTT; CDR3: CASSPLTGTTEAFF